This paragraph reports one TCR beta chain. The target antigen is unknown. The data belong to a study of radiation and T cells in renal cell carcinoma. Study-level background: Nephrectomy followed 15 Gy stereotactic body radiation by 4 weeks.

The time point was: baseline pretreatment blood. Sample treatment: 15 Gy SBRT to primary tumor, nephrectomy 4 weeks later. After SBRT, blood was collected at 2 and 4 weeks, plus baseline. Overall study findings and caveats: No pretreatment tumor biopsies were available for baseline clonotypes.

The CDR3 length is 18 residues. Trimming left V 1 base short and J 4 bases short, with 23 bases between. Looked up from germline, CDR1 is LNHNV and CDR2 is YYDKDF (reference sequence). The table came from immunoSEQ multiplex PCR; TCRdb's copy has only in-frame clones and leaves some out. The sample has roughly 130,000 clones; around nine tenths are singletons. The receptor's source is a woman between 50 and 59 years old with renal cell carcinoma. The sequences come from blood, collected from a patient whose treatment included radiotherapy and nephrectomy. V usage is TRBV15 and J usage is TRBJ2-7; D is unresolved. The CDR3 coding sequence is TGTGCCACCAGCAGAGTAGGATCGGGCTCACCACTAAAGTACGAGCAGTACTTC. This codes for CATSRVGSGSPLKYEQYF.